This T cell receptor (beta chain) appears in the sequencing data of a study of blood T cell repertoires in COVID-19. At the level of the study: Samples of COVID-19 (acute and convalescent) were obtained from the United States, Italy and Spain. From T cells, B-cell-depleted T cells, or PBMCs came the material, which was cDNA or gDNA.

Authors' processing steps: For nucleated cells, counts were estimated from reference gene primer amplification. TCRdb's table, derived via immunoSEQ multiplex PCR, lists solely in-frame clones and lacks some. V, J and clone size reflect that table, while D and trimming were determined from the DNA. This sample carries some 260,000 clones, roughly 90% of them seen once, and the ten largest clones take over 0.55%. Trimming took 4 bases from V and 7 from J, leaving 14 bases between them. This CDR3 region has 14 residues. Germline values: CDR1 LNHDA, CDR2 SQIVND (reference sequence). Sequenced: peripheral blood. The TCR was taken from a human donor in a cohort sampled during active COVID-19. V usage is TRBV19 and J usage is TRBJ1-5, with D possibly TRBD1 on 5 matching bases. CDR3 coding DNA: TGTGCCAGTAGTACTGGGGGGAGTGAACAGCCCCAGCATTTT. Its translation: CASSTGGSEQPQHF. The variable domain in full, with the rest retrieved from reference TRBV19 and TRBJ1-5, is DGGITQSPKYLFRKEGQNVTLSCEQNLNHDAMYWYRQDPGQGLRLIYYSQIVNDFQKGDIAEGYSVSREKKESFPLTVTSAQKNPTAFYLCASSTGGSEQPQHFGDGTRLSIL.